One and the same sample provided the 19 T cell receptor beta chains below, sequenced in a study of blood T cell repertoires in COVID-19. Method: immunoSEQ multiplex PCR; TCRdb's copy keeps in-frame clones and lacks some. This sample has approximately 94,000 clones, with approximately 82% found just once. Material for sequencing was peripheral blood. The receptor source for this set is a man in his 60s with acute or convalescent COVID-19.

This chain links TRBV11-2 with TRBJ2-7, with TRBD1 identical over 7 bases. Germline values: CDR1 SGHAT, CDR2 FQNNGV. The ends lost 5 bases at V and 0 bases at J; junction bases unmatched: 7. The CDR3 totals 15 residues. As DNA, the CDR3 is TGTGCCAGCAGCAAGTGGGACAGAGGCTCCTACGAGCAGTACTTC. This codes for CASSKWDRGSYEQYF.

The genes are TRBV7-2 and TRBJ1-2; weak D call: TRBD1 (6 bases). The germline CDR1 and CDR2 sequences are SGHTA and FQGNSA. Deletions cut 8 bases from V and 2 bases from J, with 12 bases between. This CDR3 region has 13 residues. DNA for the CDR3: TGTGCCAGCGGGGGGGGCGCAAACTATGGCTACACCTTC. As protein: CASGGGANYGYTF.

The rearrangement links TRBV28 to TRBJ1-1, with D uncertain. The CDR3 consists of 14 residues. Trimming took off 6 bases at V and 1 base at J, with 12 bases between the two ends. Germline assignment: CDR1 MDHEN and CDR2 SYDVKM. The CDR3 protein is CASRLLRENTEAFF. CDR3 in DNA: TGTGCCAGCAGACTACTCCGGGAGAACACTGAAGCTTTCTTT.

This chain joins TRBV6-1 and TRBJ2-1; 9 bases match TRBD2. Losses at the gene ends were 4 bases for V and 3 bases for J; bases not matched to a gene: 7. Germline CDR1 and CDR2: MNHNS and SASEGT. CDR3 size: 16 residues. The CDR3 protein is CASSAERGAIYNEQFF. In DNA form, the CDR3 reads TGTGCCAGCAGTGCAGAGCGGGGGGCTATCTACAATGAGCAGTTCTTC.

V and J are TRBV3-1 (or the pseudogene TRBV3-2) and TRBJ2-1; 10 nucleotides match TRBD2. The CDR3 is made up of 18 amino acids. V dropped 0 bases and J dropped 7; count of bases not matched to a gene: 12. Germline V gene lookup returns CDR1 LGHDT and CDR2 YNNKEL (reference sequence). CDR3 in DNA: TGTGCCAGCAGCCAAGATATCCCCCAGCGGGGGGGCGGAAATGAGCAGTTCTTC. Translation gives CASSQDIPQRGGGNEQFF.

CDR3 sequence (DNA): TGTGCCACCAGTTCAACGCAGGGGAGTAACTATGGCTACACCTTC. It encodes CATSSTQGSNYGYTF. V gene TRBV24-1 combines with J gene TRBJ1-2; possible D gene TRBD1, 6 bases. The V end was cut by 6 bases, the J end by 1 base, with 14 bases between. The V gene's germline CDR1 is KGHDR and CDR2 SFDVKD. The CDR3 extends over 15 amino acids.

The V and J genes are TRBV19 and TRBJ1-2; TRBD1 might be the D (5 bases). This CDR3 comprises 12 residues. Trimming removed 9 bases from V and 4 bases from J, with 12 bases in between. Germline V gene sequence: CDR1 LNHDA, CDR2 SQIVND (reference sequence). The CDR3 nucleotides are TGTGCCAGAACTCCAGGGTTCTATGGCTACACCTTC. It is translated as CARTPGFYGYTF.

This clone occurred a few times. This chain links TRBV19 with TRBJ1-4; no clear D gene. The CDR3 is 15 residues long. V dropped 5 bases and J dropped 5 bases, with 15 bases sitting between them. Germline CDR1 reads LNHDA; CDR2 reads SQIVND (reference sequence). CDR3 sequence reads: CASSSSSGGNEKLFF. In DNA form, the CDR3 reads TGTGCCAGTAGTTCTTCCTCTGGCGGCAATGAAAAACTGTTTTTT.

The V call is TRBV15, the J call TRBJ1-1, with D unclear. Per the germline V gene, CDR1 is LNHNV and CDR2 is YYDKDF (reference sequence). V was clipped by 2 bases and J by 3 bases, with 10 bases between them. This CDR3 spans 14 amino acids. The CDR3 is CATSRRGVDTEAFF. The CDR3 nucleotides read TGTGCCACCAGCAGAAGAGGAGTAGACACTGAAGCTTTCTTT.

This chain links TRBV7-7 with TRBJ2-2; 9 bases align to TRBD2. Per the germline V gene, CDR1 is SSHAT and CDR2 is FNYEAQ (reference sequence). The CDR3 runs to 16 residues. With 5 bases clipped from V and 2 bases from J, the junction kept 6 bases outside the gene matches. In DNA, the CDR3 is TGTGCCAGCAGCCCTTTAGCGGGGGAAAACACCGGGGAGCTGTTTTTT. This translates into CASSPLAGENTGELFF. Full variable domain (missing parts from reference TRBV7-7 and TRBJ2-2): GAGVSQSPRYKVTKRGQDVTLRCDPISSHATLYWYQQALGQGPEFLTYFNYEAQPDKSGLPSDRFSAERPEGSISTLTIQRTEQRDSAMYRCASSPLAGENTGELFFGEGSRLTVL.

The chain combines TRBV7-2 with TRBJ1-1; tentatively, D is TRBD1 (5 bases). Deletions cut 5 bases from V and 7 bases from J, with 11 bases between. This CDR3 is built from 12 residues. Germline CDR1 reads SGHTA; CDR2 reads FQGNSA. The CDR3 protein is CASSRAQGEAFF. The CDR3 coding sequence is TGTGCCAGCAGCCGGGCCCAGGGTGAAGCTTTCTTT. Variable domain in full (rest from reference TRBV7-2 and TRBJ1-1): GAGVSQSPSNKVTEKGKDVELRCDPISGHTALYWYRQSLGQGLEFLIYFQGNSAPDKSGLPSDRFSAERTGGSVSTLTIQRTQQEDSAVYLCASSRAQGEAFFGQGTRLTVV.

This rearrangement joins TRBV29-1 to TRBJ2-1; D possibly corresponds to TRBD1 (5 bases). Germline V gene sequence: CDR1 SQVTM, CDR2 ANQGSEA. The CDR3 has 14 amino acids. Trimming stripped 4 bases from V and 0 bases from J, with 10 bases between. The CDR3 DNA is TGCAGCGTTGTAGGGGTGAGCTCCTACAATGAGCAGTTCTTC. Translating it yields CSVVGVSSYNEQFF.

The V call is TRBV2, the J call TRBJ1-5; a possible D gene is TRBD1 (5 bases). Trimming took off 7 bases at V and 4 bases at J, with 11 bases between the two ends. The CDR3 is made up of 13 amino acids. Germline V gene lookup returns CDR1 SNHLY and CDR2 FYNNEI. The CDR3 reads CASTGERNQPQHF. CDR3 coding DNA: TGTGCCAGCACGGGGGAGAGGAATCAGCCCCAGCATTTT.

CDR3 amino acids: CASSPTTGDNSPLHF. The CDR3 nucleotides read TGTGCCAGCAGCCCAACGACAGGTGATAATTCACCCCTCCACTTT. The chain employs TRBV4-2 and TRBJ1-6, with D maybe TRBD1 (6 bases). This CDR3 contains 15 residues. Germline CDR1 LGHNA, CDR2 YNFKEQ. V was trimmed by 4 bases and J by 5 bases, leaving 12 bases between them.

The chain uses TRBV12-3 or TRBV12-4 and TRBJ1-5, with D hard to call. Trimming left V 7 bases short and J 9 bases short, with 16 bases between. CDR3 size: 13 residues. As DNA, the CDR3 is TGTGCCAGCACCCTTCAGAAAATTGGGCCCCAGCATTTT. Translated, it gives CASTLQKIGPQHF.

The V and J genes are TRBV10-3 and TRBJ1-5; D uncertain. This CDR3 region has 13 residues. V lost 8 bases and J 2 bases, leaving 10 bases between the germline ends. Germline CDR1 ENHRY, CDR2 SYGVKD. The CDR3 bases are TGTGCCATCGGAGTAGCAGGCAATCAGCCCCAGCATTTT. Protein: CAIGVAGNQPQHF.

CDR3 sequence reads: CASSESGQSGYTF. In nucleotides, the CDR3 is TGTGCCAGCAGTGAATCGGGACAAAGTGGCTACACCTTC. V gene TRBV2 combines with J gene TRBJ1-2; tentative D call: TRBD1 (6 bases). Trimming stripped 2 bases from V and 7 bases from J, with 11 bases between. Germline V gene sequence: CDR1 SNHLY, CDR2 FYNNEI. The CDR3 is made up of 13 amino acids.

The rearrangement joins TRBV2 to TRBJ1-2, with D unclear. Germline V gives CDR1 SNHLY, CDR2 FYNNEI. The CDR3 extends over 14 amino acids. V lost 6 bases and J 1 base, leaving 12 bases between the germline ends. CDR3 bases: TGTGCCAGCAGCCCCCTGAGCGGTAACTATGGCTACACCTTC. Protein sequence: CASSPLSGNYGYTF. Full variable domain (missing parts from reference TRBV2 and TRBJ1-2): EPEVTQTPSHQVTQMGQEVILRCVPISNHLYFYWYRQILGQKVEFLVSFYNNEISEKSEIFDDQFSVERPDGSNFTLKIRSTKLEDSAMYFCASSPLSGNYGYTFGSGTRLTVV.

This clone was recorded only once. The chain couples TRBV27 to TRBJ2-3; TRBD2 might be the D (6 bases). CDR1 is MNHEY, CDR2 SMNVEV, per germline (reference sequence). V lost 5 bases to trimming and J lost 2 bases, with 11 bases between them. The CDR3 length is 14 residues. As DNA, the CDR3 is TGTGCCAGCAGTATTAAGGACTACACAGATACGCAGTATTTT. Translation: CASSIKDYTDTQYF.